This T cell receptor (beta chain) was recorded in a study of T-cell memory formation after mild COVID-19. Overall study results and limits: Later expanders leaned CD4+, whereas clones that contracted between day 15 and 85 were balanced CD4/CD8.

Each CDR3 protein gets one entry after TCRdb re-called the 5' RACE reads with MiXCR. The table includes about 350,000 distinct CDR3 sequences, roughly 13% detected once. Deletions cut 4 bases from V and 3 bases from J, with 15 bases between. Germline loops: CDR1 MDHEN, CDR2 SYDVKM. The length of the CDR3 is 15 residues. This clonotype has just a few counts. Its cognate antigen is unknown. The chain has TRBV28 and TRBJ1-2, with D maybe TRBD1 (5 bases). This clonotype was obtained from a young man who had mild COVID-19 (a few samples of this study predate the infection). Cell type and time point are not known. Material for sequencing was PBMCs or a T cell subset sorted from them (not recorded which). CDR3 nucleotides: TGTGCCAGCAGTTCTTTCGGTTCAGGGTACTATGGCTACACCTTC. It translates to CASSSFGSGYYGYTF.